This passage covers 6 T cell receptor beta chains from one sample sequenced in a study of monozygotic twins with inflammatory bowel disease. From the 5' RACE reads, TCRdb lists one entry per CDR3 protein and no DNA. The table for this sample gives 95,000 to 110,000 distinct CDR3 sequences. The material sequenced was blood. All receptors come from a human donor with ulcerative colitis or Crohn's disease, or a healthy co-twin of an affected twin (not recorded which).

V gene TRBV19 combines with J gene TRBJ1-5; TCRdb names TRBD1, which stays unverified in the absence of DNA. The germline V gene encodes CDR1 LNHDA and CDR2 SQIVND (reference sequence). The CDR3 consists of 14 residues. The CDR3: CASRYVQGNQPQHF.

V usage is TRBV6-5 and J usage is TRBJ2-2; the TCRdb call, TRBD1, lacks DNA for checking. The CDR3 runs 17 residues. CDR1 and CDR2 from the germline V gene are MNHEY and SVGAGI. This chain's CDR3 is CASSYLGLGINTGELFF.

The chain has TRBV7-2 and TRBJ2-7; lacking DNA, the TRBD1 call made by TCRdb goes unchecked. CDR1 is SGHTA, CDR2 FQGNSA, per germline. The CDR3 totals 15 residues. This CDR3 reads CASSPRQGSPYEQYF.

The chain has TRBV7-2 and TRBJ2-1. Germline CDR1 SGHTA, CDR2 FQGNSA. The length of the CDR3 is 13 residues. Here the CDR3 reads CASSLSVRHEQFF.

The V call is TRBV29-1, the J call TRBJ2-5; TCRdb calls TRBD1, which cannot be checked without DNA. Germline lookup yields CDR1 SQVTM and CDR2 ANQGSEA. CDR3 size: 14 residues. CDR3 sequence reads: CSVDDRGNLKTQYF.

The chain joins TRBV6-4 to TRBJ2-2; checking the TCRdb D call of TRBD1 is not possible without DNA. Germline CDR1 MRHNA, CDR2 SNTAGT. The length of the CDR3 is 12 residues. The CDR3 here is CASSQGSGELFF.